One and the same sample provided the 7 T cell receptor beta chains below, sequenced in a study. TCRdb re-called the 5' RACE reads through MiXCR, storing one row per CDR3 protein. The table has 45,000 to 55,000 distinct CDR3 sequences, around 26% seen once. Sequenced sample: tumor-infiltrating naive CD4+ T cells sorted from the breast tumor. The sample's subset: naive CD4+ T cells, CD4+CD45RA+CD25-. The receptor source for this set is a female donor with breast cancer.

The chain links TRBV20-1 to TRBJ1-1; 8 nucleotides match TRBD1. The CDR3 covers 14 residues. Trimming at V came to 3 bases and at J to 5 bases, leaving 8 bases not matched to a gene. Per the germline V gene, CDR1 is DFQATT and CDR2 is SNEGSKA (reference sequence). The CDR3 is CSASMGQGATEAFF. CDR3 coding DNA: TGCAGTGCTAGTATGGGGCAGGGGGCTACTGAAGCTTTCTTT.

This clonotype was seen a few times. The CDR3 reads CASSQGRGSGRTEAFF. Here the CDR3 DNA reads TGCGCCAGCAGCCAAGGCCGCGGATCTGGGCGCACTGAAGCTTTCTTT. The V call is TRBV4-1, the J call TRBJ1-1, with D hard to call. CDR1 and CDR2 from the germline V gene are MGHRA and YSYEKL. The CDR3 runs 16 residues. Trimming took 1 base from V and 4 from J, leaving 16 bases between them.

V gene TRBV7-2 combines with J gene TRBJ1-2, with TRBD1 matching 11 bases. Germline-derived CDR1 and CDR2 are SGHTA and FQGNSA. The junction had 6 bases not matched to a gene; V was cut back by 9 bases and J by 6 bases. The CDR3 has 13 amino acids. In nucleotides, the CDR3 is TGTGCCAGTGGACAGGGGGCGCCGGATGGCTACACCTTC. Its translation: CASGQGAPDGYTF.

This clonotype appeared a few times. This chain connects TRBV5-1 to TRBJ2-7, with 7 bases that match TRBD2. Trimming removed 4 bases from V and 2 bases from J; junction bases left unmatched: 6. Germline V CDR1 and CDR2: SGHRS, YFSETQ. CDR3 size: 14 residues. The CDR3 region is CASSRELAPYEQYF. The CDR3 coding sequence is TGCGCCAGCAGCCGGGAACTAGCGCCCTACGAGCAGTACTTC.

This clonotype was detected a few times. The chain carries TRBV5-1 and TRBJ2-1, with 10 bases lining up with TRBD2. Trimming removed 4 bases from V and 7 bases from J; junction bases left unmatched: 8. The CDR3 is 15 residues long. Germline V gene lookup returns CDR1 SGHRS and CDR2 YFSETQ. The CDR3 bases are TGCGCCAGCAGCCCGACTAGCGGGCAATTAAATGAGCAGTTCTTC. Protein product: CASSPTSGQLNEQFF.

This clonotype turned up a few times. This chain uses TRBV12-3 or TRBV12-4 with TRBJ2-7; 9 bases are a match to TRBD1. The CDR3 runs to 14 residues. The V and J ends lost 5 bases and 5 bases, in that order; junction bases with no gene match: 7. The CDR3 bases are TGTGCCAGCAGTCCCCGGGACAGGGTCGACGAGCAGTACTTC. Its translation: CASSPRDRVDEQYF.

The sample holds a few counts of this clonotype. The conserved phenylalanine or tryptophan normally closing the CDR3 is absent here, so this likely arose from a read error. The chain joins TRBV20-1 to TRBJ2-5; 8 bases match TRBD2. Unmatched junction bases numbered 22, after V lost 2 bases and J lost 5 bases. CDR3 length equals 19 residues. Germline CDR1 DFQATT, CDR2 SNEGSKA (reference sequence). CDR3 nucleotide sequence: TGCAGTGCTAGAACAAGTCTCGGGGCCTTACGGGAGGGCCGGGAGACCCAGTACCTC. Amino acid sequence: CSARTSLGALREGRETQYL.